The 30 T cell receptor beta chains below were found in one sample sequenced in a study of sequential checkpoint blockade in melanoma. Data came from immunoSEQ multiplex PCR; TCRdb stores just in-frame clones and leaves some out. The table lists around 3,000 clones, roughly 24% of them singletons, with around 10% in the top ten. Stated treatment: randomized to nivolumab then ipilimumab (arm A) or the reverse (arm B). This specimen was tumor tissue (inferred from file names), taken from a patient given nivolumab and ipilimumab in sequence. Receptors originate from a human donor with melanoma.

This clone was seen a few times. The genes are TRBV6-8 and TRBJ1-6; D is possibly TRBD1 (5 bases). Germline CDR1 MNHGY, CDR2 SAAAGT. This CDR3 comprises 14 residues. V lost 5 bases, J lost 7 bases, and 12 bases lay in between. Here the CDR3 reads CASSVREGNSPLHF. The CDR3 nucleotides read TGTGCCAGCAGTGTGCGTGAGGGGAATTCACCCCTCCACTTT.

The gene calls are TRBV14 and TRBJ2-5; the D call may be TRBD1 or TRBD2 (5 bases each). Per germline, CDR1 SGHDN and CDR2 FVKESK. CDR3 size: 16 residues. Trimming pared 0 bases from V and 4 bases from J, leaving 15 bases between. As DNA, the CDR3 is TGTGCCAGCAGCCAAGATCGGGGAAGGGGTCTAGAGACCCAGTACTTC. The encoded protein is CASSQDRGRGLETQYF.

This clone qualifies as large (0.1 to 1%). The V gene is TRBV12-5, the J gene TRBJ2-1; the D call may be TRBD1 or TRBD2 (5 bases each). Per germline, CDR1 LGHNT and CDR2 FRNRAP. This CDR3 is built from 13 residues. Trimming took 4 bases from V and 5 from J, leaving 9 bases between them. CDR3: CASGWDGDNEQFF. For the CDR3, the DNA is TGTGCTAGTGGTTGGGACGGAGACAATGAGCAGTTCTTC. The whole variable domain, filled in from reference TRBV12-5 and TRBJ2-1, reads DARVTQTPRHKVTEMGQEVTMRCQPILGHNTVFWYRQTMMQGLELLAYFRNRAPLDDSGMPKDRFSAEMPDATLATLKIQPSEPRDSAVYFCASGWDGDNEQFFGPGTRLTVL.

The CDR3 region is CASRPGKRGRRDEQFF. The CDR3 DNA reads as TGTGCCAGCAGGCCTGGGAAGCGGGGGCGCCGAGATGAGCAGTTCTTC. The chain couples TRBV12-1 to TRBJ2-1; the table's D call, TRBD2, was not checked against the DNA. TRBV12-1 is a pseudogene segment. This CDR3 contains 16 residues.

In this sample, this clone turned up a few times. The chain has TRBV6-8 and TRBJ1-1; 10 bases line up with TRBD1. V shed 6 bases and J 5 bases; nucleotides not matched to a gene: 9. The CDR3 consists of 15 residues. In germline, CDR1 is MNHGY, CDR2 SAAAGT. The CDR3 region has the DNA TGTGCCAGCAGGCACCTCCAGGGACAGGGGACTGAAGCTTTCTTT. This translates into CASRHLQGQGTEAFF.

The chain recombines TRBV19 with TRBJ2-7, with D possibly being TRBD1 or TRBD2 (5 bases each). CDR3 length: 12 amino acids. Between the trimmed V and J ends, which lost 7 bases and 2 bases, there was a span of 9 bases. In germline, CDR1 is LNHDA, CDR2 SQIVND (reference sequence). CDR3 loop: CASTGAAYEQYF. The CDR3, as DNA: TGTGCCAGTACCGGGGCAGCCTACGAGCAGTACTTC.

By share, this clone ranks as medium-sized. The chain uses TRBV11-3 and TRBJ1-2; 12 bases match TRBD1. Germline V CDR1 and CDR2: SGHNT, YENEEA. This CDR3 has 16 residues. V trimming: 6 bases; J trimming: 3 bases; junction bases outside the gene matches: 8. The chain's CDR3 is CASRGQGAGGDYGYTF. As DNA, the CDR3 is TGTGCCAGCAGGGGACAGGGGGCAGGAGGCGACTATGGCTACACCTTC.

This clone was recorded many times. This chain uses TRBV9 with TRBJ2-5; D perhaps matches TRBD1 (5 bases). In germline, CDR1 is SGDLS, CDR2 YYNGEE. Trimming cost V 4 bases and J 1 base, with 17 bases left between them. CDR3 length: 16 amino acids. The CDR3 is CASSPHQGISQETQYF. The CDR3 DNA reads as TGTGCCAGCAGCCCCCACCAGGGTATTAGCCAAGAGACCCAGTACTTC.

This clone is medium-sized by share. This chain links TRBV9 with TRBJ2-3, with D maybe TRBD2 (5 bases). The CDR3 has 15 amino acids. Germline CDR1 reads SGDLS; CDR2 reads YYNGEE. V dropped 0 bases and J dropped 7 bases, with 15 bases sitting between them. This chain's CDR3 is CASSVAGYPTNTQYF. DNA for the CDR3: TGTGCCAGCAGCGTAGCGGGATACCCCACGAATACGCAGTATTTT.

The chain employs TRBV6-8 and TRBJ2-2; D not resolved. CDR1 and CDR2 from the germline V gene are MNHGY and SAAAGT. This CDR3 contains 13 residues. V shed 8 bases and J shed 7 bases, with 14 bases lying between them. The CDR3 spells CASVRFSGGELFF. In DNA form, the CDR3 reads TGTGCCAGCGTTAGGTTCAGTGGCGGGGAGCTGTTTTTT.

The chain links TRBV18 to TRBJ2-3, with D perhaps matching TRBD2 (6 bases). V lost 6 bases and J 0 bases, leaving 13 bases between the germline ends. The CDR3 totals 15 residues. Germline V gene sequence: CDR1 KGHSH, CDR2 LQKENI. In nucleotides, the CDR3 is TGTGCCAGCTCCGGAGAGGAGGGTAGCACAGATACGCAGTATTTT. It encodes CASSGEEGSTDTQYF. Supplemented by reference TRBV18 and TRBJ2-3, the full variable domain reads NAGVMQNPRHLVRRRGQEARLRCSPMKGHSHVYWYRQLPEEGLKFMVYLQKENIIDESGMPKERFSAEFPKEGPSILRIQQVVRGDSAAYFCASSGEEGSTDTQYFGPGTRLTVL.

The chain uses TRBV30 and TRBJ1-4, with D tentatively TRBD1 (6 bases). Trimming removed 2 bases from V and 7 bases from J, with 17 bases in between. This CDR3 spans 15 amino acids. The V gene's germline CDR1 is GTSNPN and CDR2 SVGIG (reference sequence). CDR3 DNA sequence: TGTGCCTGGAGTTCACTCGGGGGGGCTGGTGAAAAACTGTTTTTT. It encodes CAWSSLGGAGEKLFF.

This clone showed up just a few times. V gene TRBV18 combines with J gene TRBJ2-1, with 7 bases matching TRBD1. The junction had 8 bases not matched to a gene; V was cut back by 3 bases and J by 0 bases. The CDR3 is 17 amino acids. CDR1 is KGHSH, CDR2 LQKENI, per germline. The CDR3 bases are TGTGCCAGCTCACCTGCCGGACAGGTGAGCTCCTACAATGAGCAGTTCTTC. Its protein product is CASSPAGQVSSYNEQFF.

This clone was detected many times. V is TRBV7-6 and J is TRBJ2-7; 10 nucleotides align to TRBD1. The germline V gene encodes CDR1 SGHVS and CDR2 FNYEAQ. The CDR3 consists of 17 residues. The trim removed 2 bases at V and 4 bases at J, leaving 11 bases unmatched. The CDR3 DNA follows: TGTGCCAGCAGCTTACCCTCTGACAGGGGGCTTTGGTACGAGCAGTACTTC. Protein: CASSLPSDRGLWYEQYF.

This clone was counted a few times. The chain recombines TRBV6-8 with TRBJ2-3; 12 bases map to TRBD2. The CDR3 runs to 14 residues. The germline V gene encodes CDR1 MNHGY and CDR2 SAAAGT. Losses at the gene ends were 10 bases for V and 3 bases for J; bases not matched to a gene: 5. The CDR3 nucleotides read TGTGCCATCAAGACTAGCGGGGGAACAGATACGCAGTATTTT. It encodes CAIKTSGGTDTQYF.

This sequence joins TRBV19 and TRBJ2-5, with D unclear. Trimming removed 7 bases at V and 5 bases at J, with 14 bases between. Germline CDR1 is LNHDA and CDR2 is SQIVND (reference sequence). The CDR3 is 13 residues long. The CDR3 coding sequence is TGTGCCAGTACCACAGTAGGGCGGGAGACCCAGTACTTC. It codes for CASTTVGRETQYF.

By proportion, this clone is medium-sized. The chain combines TRBV6-8 with TRBJ1-1, with D possibly matching TRBD1 (5 bases). CDR1 and CDR2 (germline): MNHGY, SAAAGT. This CDR3 comprises 14 residues. The V and J ends lost 5 bases and 4 bases respectively, with 14 bases between them. The CDR3 is CASSRGLMSTEAFF. DNA of the CDR3: TGTGCCAGCAGTCGGGGACTTATGAGCACTGAAGCTTTCTTT.

This chain joins TRBV18 and TRBJ1-5, with D hard to call. With 6 bases removed from V and 4 bases from J, the gap between germline ends came to 16 bases. The germline V gene has CDR1 KGHSH and CDR2 LQKENI. This CDR3 is built from 15 residues. The CDR3 is CASSQEGLKNQPQHF. The CDR3 bases are TGTGCCAGCTCCCAGGAAGGCCTCAAGAATCAGCCCCAGCATTTT.

The V gene is TRBV16, the J gene TRBJ2-7, with a possible D match to TRBD1 (6 bases). V was clipped by 4 bases and J by 2 bases, with 12 bases between them. CDR1 KGHSY and CDR2 FQNENV come from the germline V gene. The CDR3 consists of 14 residues. Written as DNA, the CDR3 is TGTGCCAGCAGCCCACAGGGAAGCACCTACGAGCAGTACTTC. This translates into CASSPQGSTYEQYF.

In its sample, this clone was seen a few times. The CDR3 DNA reads as TGTGCCAGCAGACAGGGGACCTCACCCCTCCACTTT. Amino acid sequence: CASRQGTSPLHF. The chain uses TRBV6-8 and TRBJ1-6; 7 nucleotides align to TRBD1. The germline V gene encodes CDR1 MNHGY and CDR2 SAAAGT. The CDR3 runs 12 residues. V lost 6 bases to trimming and J lost 10 bases; unmatched junction nucleotides: 3.

This clone was counted many times. The chain employs TRBV11-3 and TRBJ1-5; 7 nucleotides match TRBD1. Germline V gene lookup returns CDR1 SGHNT and CDR2 YENEEA. V dropped 2 bases and J dropped 7; count of bases not matched to a gene: 8. The CDR3 runs to 15 residues. The CDR3 reads CASSLRLGGRQPQHF. The CDR3 DNA follows: TGTGCCAGCAGCTTACGTTTAGGGGGCCGCCAGCCCCAGCATTTT.

The chain combines TRBV5-1 with TRBJ2-3, with D maybe TRBD1 (6 bases). Trimming removed 0 bases at V and 2 bases at J, with 13 bases between. The CDR3 runs to 16 residues. Germline values: CDR1 SGHRS, CDR2 YFSETQ. The CDR3 spells CASSLGVGGNTDTQYF. CDR3 in DNA: TGCGCCAGCAGCTTGGGGGTAGGGGGAAACACAGATACGCAGTATTTT.

The chain joins TRBV19 to TRBJ2-7; either TRBD1 or TRBD2 may supply D (5 bases each). This CDR3 is 15 amino acids long. Germline CDR1 LNHDA, CDR2 SQIVND (reference sequence). V lost 1 base and J lost 3, with 13 bases in between. CDR3 nucleotide sequence: TGTGCCAGTAGTATAGGCCCGGGACCGTACTACGAGCAGTACTTC. Its protein product is CASSIGPGPYYEQYF. The complete variable domain, with remaining parts taken from reference TRBV19 and TRBJ2-7, reads DGGITQSPKYLFRKEGQNVTLSCEQNLNHDAMYWYRQDPGQGLRLIYYSQIVNDFQKGDIAEGYSVSREKKESFPLTVTSAQKNPTAFYLCASSIGPGPYYEQYFGPGTRLTVT.

This clone counts as medium-sized (0.01 to 0.1%). This chain uses TRBV11-3 with TRBJ1-3; no clear D. V lost 0 bases, J lost 0 bases, and 12 bases lay in between. In germline, CDR1 is SGHNT, CDR2 YENEEA. The CDR3 runs 17 residues. In DNA form, the CDR3 reads TGTGCCAGCAGCTTAGAGGGTGGAGGATTCTCTGGAAACACCATATATTTT. As protein: CASSLEGGGFSGNTIYF.

This chain connects TRBV25-1 to TRBJ1-2; possibly TRBD1 for D (6 bases). Looked up from germline, CDR1 is MGHDK and CDR2 is SYGVNS. The CDR3 spans 14 residues. V was clipped by 2 bases and J by 7 bases, with 14 bases between them. The CDR3 nucleotides are TGTGCCAGCAGTGAAGCTAACAGGGACCTTGGCTACACCTTC. Encoded protein: CASSEANRDLGYTF.

This clone has only a few counts. The genes are TRBV10-2 and TRBJ2-3, with 8 bases fitting TRBD2. This CDR3 comprises 15 residues. CDR1 WSHSY and CDR2 SAAADI come from the germline V gene. Trimming took 6 bases from V and 2 from J; bases not matched to a gene: 7. The CDR3 spells CASRLTSGPTDTQYF. The DNA of the CDR3 is TGCGCCAGCAGGCTTACTAGCGGACCCACAGATACGCAGTATTTT.

In this sample, this clone turned up many times. The rearrangement joins TRBV11-3 to TRBJ2-7; the match to TRBD2 covers 16 bases. This CDR3 spans 15 amino acids. Per germline, CDR1 SGHNT and CDR2 YENEEA. The V and J ends lost 6 bases and 6 bases, in that order; junction bases with no gene match: 5. Here the CDR3 DNA reads TGTGCCAGCAGAGGGACTAGCGGGGGGGCCGGCGAGCAGTACTTC. It translates to CASRGTSGGAGEQYF. Full variable domain (remainder filled in from reference TRBV11-3 and TRBJ2-7): EAGVVQSPRYKIIEKKQPVAFWCNPISGHNTLYWYLQNLGQGPELLIRYENEEAVDDSQLPKDRFSAERLKGVDSTLKIQPAELGDSAVYLCASRGTSGGAGEQYFGPGTRLTVT.

The chain recombines TRBV14 with TRBJ2-7; 10 bases line up with TRBD1. V dropped 4 bases and J dropped 7; count of bases not matched to a gene: 4. Germline CDR1 reads SGHDN; CDR2 reads FVKESK. This CDR3 is built from 13 residues. In DNA form, the CDR3 reads TGTGCCAGCAGCCGTAGACAGGGGGCAGAGCAGTACTTC. Translation gives CASSRRQGAEQYF.

CDR3 loop: CATREVGITDTQYF. The CDR3 region has the DNA TGTGCCACCAGGGAGGTCGGTATCACAGATACGCAGTATTTT. The gene calls are TRBV15 and TRBJ2-3; the D gene is possibly TRBD2 (5 bases). This CDR3 is built from 14 residues. Trimming stripped 6 bases from V and 2 bases from J, with 12 bases between. The germline V gene has CDR1 LNHNV and CDR2 YYDKDF (reference sequence).

This clone was detected only a few times. The chain links TRBV18 to TRBJ1-2; 9 bases line up with TRBD1. The J segment lost 8 bases and the V segment lost 3 bases, leaving 7 bases of the junction unmatched. There are 14 residues in the CDR3. The germline V gene has CDR1 KGHSH and CDR2 LQKENI. For the CDR3, the DNA is TGTGCCAGCTCACCCGCAAGGACAGGGGACGGCTACACCTTC. Amino acid sequence: CASSPARTGDGYTF. Filled out from reference TRBV18 and TRBJ1-2, the complete variable domain reads NAGVMQNPRHLVRRRGQEARLRCSPMKGHSHVYWYRQLPEEGLKFMVYLQKENIIDESGMPKERFSAEFPKEGPSILRIQQVVRGDSAAYFCASSPARTGDGYTFGSGTRLTVV.